This TCR beta chain derives from a study of beta chain features in type 1 diabetes. Study-wide points: Within each of all four CD4+ subsets, Type 1 diabetes patients had TCRB CDR3s that were moderately but significantly shorter. Fewer junction insertions and more nucleotide deletions appeared in type 1 diabetes patients. Among patients, naive, central memory and Treg TCRB repertoires appeared more similar than among healthy donors.

The CDR3 is 13 residues long. CDR1 is LGHNT, CDR2 FRNRAP, per germline. V shed 6 bases and J 11 bases; nucleotides not matched to a gene: 10. This clone was detected a few times. Its antigen remains unknown. The study reverse transcribed the entire isolated RNA, so it sequenced expressed TCRB transcripts. Sequencing used immunoSEQ multiplex PCR; TCRdb keeps in-frame clones, though not all of them. Among around 690,000 clones listed, around 12% were seen once. This chain links TRBV12-5 with TRBJ1-2; TRBD1 matches at 9 bases. The TCR was taken from a man aged 25 to 40 with type 1 diabetes. Sequenced input: naive CD4+ T cells from blood. CDR3 in amino acids: CASGGPGQGFYTF. The CDR3 DNA is TGTGCTAGTGGGGGACCGGGACAGGGCTTTTACACCTTC.